One and the same sample provided the 22 T cell receptor beta chains below, sequenced in a study of patients and donors after allogeneic stem cell transplantation. One entry per CDR3 protein results from TCRdb running MiXCR on the RT-PCR reads. The table records more than 850,000 distinct CDR3 sequences, approximately 18% of them present only once. The sequenced sample consisted of blood, either unsorted or a sorted T cell fraction (not recorded which). The receptors come from a human donor who was either an allogeneic HSCT recipient or a stem cell or donor lymphocyte infusion donor (not recorded which). It is not recorded whose cells these are; they may come from a transplant donor.

The chain joins TRBV27 to TRBJ1-5, with D uncertain. The CDR3 runs to 15 residues. Between the trimmed V and J ends, which lost 3 bases and 6 bases, there was a span of 15 bases. Germline-derived CDR1 and CDR2 are MNHEY and SMNVEV (reference sequence). The CDR3 coding sequence is TGTGCCAGCAGTTTTGCCCCGGGCCCCCCTCAGCCCCAGCATTTT. Translating it yields CASSFAPGPPQPQHF.

The rearrangement joins TRBV6-1 to TRBJ1-1; 10 bases are a match to TRBD1. The V and J ends lost 6 bases and 3 bases, in that order; junction bases with no gene match: 13. This CDR3 region has 17 residues. Per the germline V gene, CDR1 is MNHNS and CDR2 is SASEGT. CDR3 nucleotides: TGTGCCAGCAGCCTGACAGGGGGCCCCGCTATTGACACTGAAGCTTTCTTT. Translation: CASSLTGGPAIDTEAFF.

This clonotype was seen many times. The chain couples TRBV4-1 to TRBJ2-1; 9 bases match TRBD1. Trimming removed 0 bases from V and 8 bases from J; junction bases left unmatched: 5. CDR3 size: 15 residues. Germline V gene lookup returns CDR1 MGHRA and CDR2 YSYEKL. CDR3 amino acids: CASSQEGQGSDEQFF. The CDR3 DNA reads as TGCGCCAGCAGCCAAGAGGGACAGGGCAGCGATGAGCAGTTCTTC.

This clonotype was picked up many times. Germline and junction disagree at one end, which may indicate a read error. The V gene is TRBV5-1, the J gene TRBJ2-7; D unresolved. The CDR3 is made up of 14 amino acids. From germline, CDR1 is SGHRS and CDR2 YFSETQ. CDR3 nucleotide sequence: TGTGCCAGCAGCTTAGTCCCAGACTCCTACGAGCAGTACTTC. Encoded protein: CASSLVPDSYEQYF.

This rearrangement joins TRBV20-1 to TRBJ1-2; no clear D gene. Trimming stripped 6 bases from V and 2 bases from J, with 16 bases between. Germline loops: CDR1 DFQATT, CDR2 SNEGSKA (reference sequence). The CDR3 length is 14 residues. CDR3 in amino acids: CSAGKSRGNYGYTF. The DNA of the CDR3 is TGCAGTGCCGGCAAGTCACGAGGGAACTATGGCTACACCTTC.

In its sample, this clonotype was seen many times. The V and J genes are TRBV5-1 and TRBJ2-7; D gene unclear. CDR3 length: 13 amino acids. Looked up from germline, CDR1 is SGHRS and CDR2 is YFSETQ. Trimming pared 4 bases from V and 2 bases from J, leaving 10 bases between. The DNA of the CDR3 is TGCGCCAGCAGCCTCGGACCAGCCTACGAGCAGTACTTC. It is translated as CASSLGPAYEQYF. Together with reference TRBV5-1 and TRBJ2-7, the CDR3 gives the full variable domain: KAGVTQTPRYLIKTRGQQVTLSCSPISGHRSVSWYQQTPGQGLQFLFEYFSETQRNKGNFPGRFSGRQFSNSRSEMNVSTLELGDSALYLCASSLGPAYEQYFGPGTRLTVT.

This clonotype was seen only a few times. J is TRBJ1-6 and V is TRBV5-1; no definite D call. This CDR3 comprises 15 residues. CDR1 SGHRS and CDR2 YFSETQ come from the germline V gene. With 0 bases removed from V and 9 bases from J, the gap between germline ends came to 13 bases. As DNA, the CDR3 is TGCGCCAGCAGCTTGGTTCCGGGAGAGGGTTCACCCCTCCACTTT. Translation: CASSLVPGEGSPLHF. Supplemented by reference TRBV5-1 and TRBJ1-6, the full variable domain reads KAGVTQTPRYLIKTRGQQVTLSCSPISGHRSVSWYQQTPGQGLQFLFEYFSETQRNKGNFPGRFSGRQFSNSRSEMNVSTLELGDSALYLCASSLVPGEGSPLHFGNGTRLTVT.

This clonotype was detected a few times. The J gene is TRBJ2-3, the V gene TRBV25-1; TRBD2 agrees at 7 bases. The J segment lost 4 bases and the V segment lost 3 bases, leaving 7 bases of the junction unmatched. The CDR3 contains 15 residues. CDR1 and CDR2 from the germline V gene are MGHDK and SYGVNS. The CDR3 DNA sequence: TGTGCCAGCAGTGAGTTTCTGGGGGGGTCAGATACGCAGTATTTT. It specifies CASSEFLGGSDTQYF.

This clonotype was seen repeatedly, ten times or more. The chain has TRBV2 and TRBJ2-2, with TRBD2 as a possible D gene (5 bases). Trimming removed 4 bases from V and 1 base from J, with 10 bases in between. Germline CDR1 reads SNHLY; CDR2 reads FYNNEI. The CDR3 totals 15 residues. The CDR3, as DNA: TGTGCCAGCAGTGGGGCCAGCGGGAACACCGGGGAGCTGTTTTTT. Its protein product is CASSGASGNTGELFF.

This clonotype was seen more than once but under ten times. The rearrangement links TRBV10-3 to TRBJ2-1; 8 positions agree with TRBD1. Germline CDR1 is ENHRY and CDR2 is SYGVKD. This CDR3 has 15 amino acids. The ends lost 3 bases at V and 7 bases at J; junction bases unmatched: 8. The CDR3 DNA reads as TGTGCCATCAGTGACCGCCAGGGGGCGCGTAATGAGCAGTTCTTC. It specifies CAISDRQGARNEQFF.

This clonotype was seen a few times. The chain recombines TRBV12-3 or TRBV12-4 with TRBJ2-5; 7 nucleotides align to TRBD1. The CDR3 sequence is 17 residues long. Losses at the gene ends were 3 bases for V and 2 bases for J; bases not matched to a gene: 12. DNA for the CDR3: TGTGCCAGCAGTTTGAGCCTCGACAGGGCAAGGCAAGAGACCCAGTACTTC. Residues: CASSLSLDRARQETQYF.

V and J are TRBV30 and TRBJ1-1; the D is unclear. Trimming pared 3 bases from V and 6 bases from J, leaving 14 bases between. The CDR3 loop spans 13 amino acids. Per the germline V gene, CDR1 is GTSNPN and CDR2 is SVGIG (reference sequence). The CDR3 spells CAWREHRPAEAFF. CDR3 nucleotide sequence: TGTGCCTGGAGAGAACATCGCCCAGCTGAAGCTTTCTTT. The full variable domain, with the rest looked up from reference TRBV30 and TRBJ1-1, is SQTIHQWPATLVQPVGSPLSLECTVEGTSNPNLYWYRQAAGRGLQLLFYSVGIGQISSEVPQNLSASRPQDRQFILSSKKLLLSDSGFYLCAWREHRPAEAFFGQGTRLTVV.

This clonotype came up a few times. The chain combines TRBV21-1 with TRBJ1-2. TRBV21-1 is a pseudogene locus. This CDR3 is built from 16 residues. CDR3 in amino acids: CASSKNSKRARYGYTF. The CDR3 coding sequence is TGTGCCAGCAGCAAAAATAGCAAGAGGGCGAGGTATGGCTACACCTTC.

This clonotype was picked up many times. CDR3 DNA sequence: TGTGCCATCAGAGGTATGACAGATACGCAGTATTTT. Protein: CAIRGMTDTQYF. J is TRBJ2-3 and V is TRBV10-3; D uncertain. V gave up 6 bases and J gave up 3 bases, with 7 bases separating them. The length of the CDR3 is 12 residues. CDR1 ENHRY and CDR2 SYGVKD come from the germline V gene.

The V call is TRBV6-5, the J call TRBJ1-6, with 9 bases identical to TRBD1. CDR3 length: 17 amino acids. CDR1 and CDR2 from the germline V gene are MNHEY and SVGAGI. V shed 0 bases and J 7 bases; nucleotides not matched to a gene: 7. The CDR3 region is CASSYSLLGQGNSPLHF. The CDR3 coding sequence is TGTGCCAGCAGTTACTCGCTTCTCGGACAGGGGAATTCACCCCTCCACTTT.

V usage is TRBV5-1 and J usage is TRBJ2-1; D possibly corresponds to TRBD2 (5 bases). The V and J ends lost 4 bases and 0 bases respectively, with 14 bases between them. The CDR3 is made up of 16 amino acids. Germline values: CDR1 SGHRS, CDR2 YFSETQ. CDR3 region: CASSPDGLSSYNEQFF. CDR3 nucleotide sequence: TGCGCCAGCAGCCCGGACGGACTCAGCTCCTACAATGAGCAGTTCTTC.

The chain employs TRBV7-8 and TRBJ1-4, with D possibly TRBD1 on 5 matching bases. Trimming took off 4 bases at V and 10 bases at J, with 13 bases between the two ends. CDR3 length equals 13 residues. In germline, CDR1 is SGHVS, CDR2 FQNEAQ. The chain's CDR3 is CASSYGSGGKLFF. The CDR3 DNA follows: TGTGCCAGCAGCTATGGTTCGGGGGGAAAACTGTTTTTT.

This clonotype was seen a handful of times. This sequence joins TRBV5-1 and TRBJ1-1, with 8 bases lining up with TRBD1. The V gene's germline CDR1 is SGHRS and CDR2 YFSETQ. The length of the CDR3 is 15 residues. V shed 4 bases and J 1 base; nucleotides not matched to a gene: 6. CDR3 sequence (DNA): TGCGCCAGCAGCCGTACCGGGACAGGGAACACTGAAGCTTTCTTT. Translation: CASSRTGTGNTEAFF.

The chain links TRBV20-1 to TRBJ2-3; 10 bases line up with TRBD2. The CDR3 is 15 amino acids. Germline V lookup: CDR1 DFQATT, CDR2 SNEGSKA (reference sequence). CDR3 protein: CSLSGRAMLGDTQYF. The CDR3 region has the DNA TGCAGCCTGAGCGGGAGGGCAATGCTCGGAGATACGCAGTATTTT.

The chain carries TRBV9 and TRBJ2-7; 10 nucleotides align to TRBD2. The V segment lost 0 bases and the J segment 2 bases; nucleotides outside the gene matches: 2. The CDR3 totals 15 residues. CDR1 is SGDLS and CDR2 is YYNGEE in the germline V gene. The CDR3 loop is CASSVESGGAYEQYF. The CDR3 DNA is TGTGCCAGCAGCGTAGAGAGCGGGGGGGCCTACGAGCAGTACTTC.

This clonotype was picked up many times. The chain joins TRBV29-1 to TRBJ2-1; perhaps TRBD1 as D (6 bases). The CDR3 covers 11 residues. Germline CDR1 and CDR2: SQVTM and ANQGSEA. V was pared by 7 bases and J by 7 bases, with 11 bases between. CDR3 in DNA: TGCAGCGGTCTAAGGGGGAATGAGCAGTTCTTC. Protein product: CSGLRGNEQFF.

The J gene is TRBJ2-5, the V gene TRBV11-1, with D possibly TRBD1 on 6 matching bases. Germline V gives CDR1 SGHAT, CDR2 FQDESV (reference sequence). This CDR3 has 14 residues. V lost 5 bases and J 5 bases, leaving 15 bases between the germline ends. In nucleotides, the CDR3 is TGTGCCAGCAGCGTTCATCGACAGGCGGAGACCCAGTACTTC. Translated: CASSVHRQAETQYF. The variable domain in full, with the rest retrieved from reference TRBV11-1 and TRBJ2-5, is EAEVAQSPRYKITEKSQAVAFWCDPISGHATLYWYRQILGQGPELLVQFQDESVVDDSQLPKDRFSAERLKGVDSTLKIQPAELGDSAMYLCASSVHRQAETQYFGPGTRLLVL.